This TCR beta chain was sequenced for a study of T-cell memory formation after mild COVID-19. The wider study: Largely donor-specific sequence clusters came from a couple of donors. Findings of the study overall: The CD4+ clones that contracted clustered mainly within CM and EM, and the CD8+ clones concentrated in EMRA. Researchers found some responding clones in pre-infection memory, a sign that cross-reactive memory joined.

V shed 2 bases, J shed 5 bases, and the junction held 10 bases outside the gene matches. The germline gives CDR1 ENHRY, CDR2 SYGVKD. The CDR3 extends over 18 amino acids. The 5'RACE method, run with constant-segment primers, produced TCR alpha and TCR beta cDNA libraries (carrying sample barcodes and UMIs). TCRdb itself ran the 5' RACE reads through MiXCR, one entry per CDR3 protein. The repertoire holds approximately 400,000 distinct CDR3 sequences, approximately 18% seen once, with 20% to 25% in the top ten. This clonotype was counted a few times. What it binds is unknown. This chain links TRBV10-3 with TRBJ2-5; TRBD2 aligns across 14 bases. This TCR came from a man between 18 and 29 years old who had mild COVID-19 (a few samples of this study predate the infection). Cell type and time point are not known. What was sequenced was PBMCs or a T cell subset sorted from them (not recorded which). The chain's CDR3 is CAISERWTSGGPLETQYF. CDR3 DNA sequence: TGTGCCATCAGTGAGCGATGGACTAGCGGGGGGCCCCTGGAGACCCAGTACTTC.